Each of the 21 T cell receptor beta chains below was sequenced from the same sample in a study of cytomegalovirus exposure and HLA in healthy donors. PCR employed 60 Vbeta and 13 Jbeta primers. Using immunoSEQ multiplex PCR, the repertoire was profiled, and TCRdb retains in-frame clones only, with some absent. There are under 90,000 clones in the sample; more than 75% occur only once, and around 3% lies in the top ten. The sequenced sample consisted of PBMCs. These receptors came from a man aged 35 to 55 in good health and CMV-seronegative.

This rearrangement joins TRBV6-4 to TRBJ2-3; 7 bases line up with TRBD2. CDR1 and CDR2 from the germline V gene are MRHNA and SNTAGT. V gave up 4 bases and J gave up 4 bases; unmatched junction bases: 5. This CDR3 is 14 amino acids long. As DNA, the CDR3 is TGTGCCAGCAGTGGGCAGGGAGGGTCAGATACGCAGTATTTT. It specifies CASSGQGGSDTQYF.

This chain uses TRBV7-2 with TRBJ2-5, with a weak D call TRBD1 (5 bases). The V end lost 5 bases, the J end lost 5 bases, and 12 bases lay between the germline ends. Germline values: CDR1 SGHTA, CDR2 FQGNSA. The CDR3 sequence is 13 residues long. The CDR3, as DNA: TGTGCCAGCAGCCGCAGGGAAGTTGAGACCCAGTACTTC. This sequence encodes CASSRREVETQYF.

In its sample, this clone was seen a few times. The chain recombines TRBV5-1 with TRBJ2-5; tentatively, D is TRBD1 (6 bases). Germline V gene sequence: CDR1 SGHRS, CDR2 YFSETQ. CDR3 length: 15 residues. V gave up 6 bases and J gave up 4 bases, with 19 bases separating them. CDR3 sequence: CASTIANRAGETQYF. CDR3 DNA sequence: TGCGCCAGCACCATCGCGAACAGGGCCGGAGAGACCCAGTACTTC. Supplemented by reference TRBV5-1 and TRBJ2-5, the full variable domain reads KAGVTQTPRYLIKTRGQQVTLSCSPISGHRSVSWYQQTPGQGLQFLFEYFSETQRNKGNFPGRFSGRQFSNSRSEMNVSTLELGDSALYLCASTIANRAGETQYFGPGTRLLVL.

The rearrangement links TRBV5-1 to TRBJ1-2, with 11 bases fitting TRBD1. V was pared by 4 bases and J by 7 bases, with 9 bases of the junction left unmatched. The CDR3 is made up of 15 amino acids. Germline V gives CDR1 SGHRS, CDR2 YFSETQ. This CDR3 reads CASSASTGTGGGYTF. CDR3 bases: TGCGCCAGCAGCGCCTCGACCGGGACAGGGGGTGGCTACACCTTC.

V usage is TRBV7-6 and J usage is TRBJ1-2; D remains unclear. Germline-derived CDR1 and CDR2 are SGHVS and FNYEAQ. Trimming took 0 bases from V and 5 from J, leaving 7 bases between them. This CDR3 is 13 amino acids long. CDR3 sequence: CASSLAQDYGYTF. The DNA of the CDR3 is TGTGCCAGCAGCTTAGCCCAGGATTATGGCTACACCTTC.

As regards this clone: An end of the junction differs from the germline gene, which may be a read error. This chain connects TRBV30 to TRBJ2-5, with TRBD2 as a possible D gene (6 bases). This CDR3 comprises 14 residues. Germline lookup yields CDR1 GTSNPN and CDR2 SVGIG (reference sequence). The CDR3 bases are TGTGCCTGGACCCTCGGGAGTTTAGAGGGGACGCCAAACTTC. Translation gives CAWTLGSLEGTPNF.

The rearrangement joins TRBV28 to TRBJ1-5; weak D call: TRBD1 (5 bases). Germline values: CDR1 MDHEN, CDR2 SYDVKM. The V end was cut by 6 bases, the J end by 9 bases, with 15 bases between. This CDR3 contains 13 residues. The CDR3 spells CASSSPGSGPQHF. The CDR3 nucleotides read TGTGCCAGCAGCTCCCCAGGGTCAGGGCCCCAGCATTTT.

Worth noting for this clone: At one of its ends the junction is not consistent with the germline gene, which may arise from a read error. The genes are TRBV7-7 and TRBJ1-1; 11 bases map to TRBD1. In germline, CDR1 is SSHAT, CDR2 FNYEAQ (reference sequence). The CDR3 sequence is 14 residues long. The CDR3 nucleotides are TGTGCTAGCAGCCCCGGACAGGGGGCGGCTGAAGCTTTCTTT. Translating gives CASSPGQGAAEAFF.

J is TRBJ2-7 and V is TRBV10-1; 10 nucleotides match TRBD1. The V gene end was trimmed by 6 bases and the J gene end by 3 bases; junction bases not matched to a gene: 5. The CDR3 is made up of 14 amino acids. CDR1 and CDR2 from the germline V gene are WNHNN and SYGVQD (reference sequence). The CDR3 nucleotides are TGCGCCAGCAGCCCCGGGACAGGGGTCTACGAGCAGTACTTC. As protein: CASSPGTGVYEQYF.

This clone was seen a single time. This chain links TRBV6-5 with TRBJ2-7; 10 bases are shared with TRBD1. The germline CDR1 and CDR2 sequences are MNHEY and SVGAGI. The CDR3 is 13 residues long. The J segment lost 4 bases and the V segment lost 6 bases, leaving 3 bases of the junction unmatched. The CDR3 bases are TGTGCCAGCAGGGACAGGGGGAATTACGAGCAGTACTTC. Translated: CASRDRGNYEQYF.

V gene TRBV28 combines with J gene TRBJ1-2; D gene uncertain. The CDR3 is 13 residues long. Trimming cost V 6 bases and J 4 bases, with 12 bases left between them. In germline, CDR1 is MDHEN, CDR2 SYDVKM. In nucleotides, the CDR3 is TGTGCCAGCAGCGACTCTAATTTCTATGGCTACACCTTC. It encodes CASSDSNFYGYTF.

The genes are TRBV5-5 and TRBJ1-2; 8 nucleotides align to TRBD1. The CDR3 covers 13 residues. The germline CDR1 and CDR2 sequences are SGHKS and YYEKEE (reference sequence). V shed 5 bases and J 4 bases; nucleotides not matched to a gene: 4. The CDR3 DNA reads TGTGCCAGCAGAGGACAGGGAAGCTATGGCTACACCTTC. Its protein product is CASRGQGSYGYTF.

The chain is built from TRBV5-1 and TRBJ1-1, with D unresolved. The CDR3 runs to 15 residues. Per the germline V gene, CDR1 is SGHRS and CDR2 is YFSETQ. Trimming removed 0 bases at V and 2 bases at J, with 11 bases between. The CDR3 region is CASSLVGNGNTEAFF. As DNA, the CDR3 is TGCGCCAGCAGCTTGGTGGGCAATGGAAACACTGAAGCTTTCTTT.

This clone has just one count. The chain has TRBV7-6 and TRBJ2-1; TRBD2 might be the D (5 bases). The CDR3 is 15 amino acids. V lost 1 base and J lost 4, with 11 bases in between. The germline CDR1 and CDR2 sequences are SGHVS and FNYEAQ. The CDR3 sequence: CASSLVSAVYNEQFF. The DNA of the CDR3 is TGTGCCAGCAGCTTAGTCTCAGCGGTTTACAATGAGCAGTTCTTC.

Turning to this clone: The germline gene is not matched at one end of the junction; a read error may be the cause. The chain employs TRBV2 and TRBJ2-7, with no clear D. CDR1 is SNHLY, CDR2 FYNNEI, per germline. The CDR3 totals 13 residues. CDR3 protein: CASSELDIEKTAF. The CDR3, as DNA: TGTGCCAGCAGTGAACTCGACATAGAAAAGACCGCCTTC.

The chain recombines TRBV6-5 with TRBJ1-2; 8 bases fit TRBD1. This CDR3 region has 15 residues. V shed 6 bases and J 2 bases; nucleotides not matched to a gene: 8. Germline values: CDR1 MNHEY, CDR2 SVGAGI. The DNA for the CDR3 is TGTGCCAGCAGAAGGGAGACAGGGGCGAACTATGGCTACACCTTC. Protein product: CASRRETGANYGYTF.

CDR3 residues: CASSPGRFTYEQYF. The CDR3 coding sequence is TGTGCCAGCTCACCAGGGCGATTCACCTACGAGCAGTACTTC. The V and J genes are TRBV18 and TRBJ2-7; the D is unclear. This CDR3 is 14 amino acids long. The germline gives CDR1 KGHSH, CDR2 LQKENI. V dropped 2 bases and J dropped 2 bases, with 10 bases sitting between them.

The rearrangement links TRBV6-6 to TRBJ2-5; possible D gene TRBD1, 6 bases. CDR1 and CDR2 from the germline V gene are MNHNY and SVGAGI (reference sequence). V dropped 9 bases and J dropped 1 base, with 15 bases sitting between them. The CDR3 is 14 residues long. Written as DNA, the CDR3 is TGTGCCAGTAAACGGGACACTTCCCAAGAGACCCAGTACTTC. Encoded protein: CASKRDTSQETQYF.

This chain links TRBV5-1 with TRBJ2-1; 12 positions match TRBD2. CDR3 length: 15 residues. The junction had 1 base not matched to a gene; V was cut back by 0 bases and J by 6 bases. Germline-derived CDR1 and CDR2 are SGHRS and YFSETQ. CDR3 residues: CASSLGLAGVNEQFF. DNA for the CDR3: TGCGCCAGCAGCTTGGGACTAGCGGGGGTCAATGAGCAGTTCTTC.

The V gene is TRBV7-8, the J gene TRBJ2-1; 11 bases are shared with TRBD2. Germline CDR1 and CDR2: SGHVS and FQNEAQ. The CDR3 extends over 16 amino acids. V trimming: 6 bases; J trimming: 5 bases; junction bases outside the gene matches: 9. CDR3 loop: CASRRQLAGANNEQFF. The CDR3 coding sequence is TGTGCCAGCAGACGCCAACTAGCGGGGGCTAACAATGAGCAGTTCTTC. Full variable domain (remainder filled in from reference TRBV7-8 and TRBJ2-1): GAGVSQSPRYKVAKRGQDVALRCDPISGHVSLFWYQQALGQGPEFLTYFQNEAQLDKSGLPSDRFFAERPEGSVSTLKIQRTQQEDSAVYLCASRRQLAGANNEQFFGPGTRLTVL.

CDR3 in amino acids: CASSDRANTGELFF. The DNA for the CDR3 is TGTGCCAGCAGTGACCGCGCGAACACCGGGGAGCTGTTTTTT. The J gene is TRBJ2-2, the V gene TRBV6-4; D is undetermined. Germline V gene data show CDR1 as MRHNA and CDR2 as SNTAGT. Trimming removed 2 bases from V and 0 bases from J, with 4 bases in between. CDR3 size: 14 residues.